The present T cell receptor beta chain was sequenced within a study of cytomegalovirus exposure and HLA in healthy donors (TCRdb year 2017). For the study in its entirety: In an earlier analysis of under 750 of the donors, 276 Gb of sequence data and 95 million to 130 million unique TCR beta sequences from some 170 million T cells were reported. An early release covering roughly 580 HLA-typed donors comprised about 310 gigabases of sequencing data and roughly 85 million unique TCR sequences. Among the roughly 370 genotyped donors, under 90% belonged to the genetic ancestry cluster associated with self-reported Caucasian donors. The study aimed to test whether cataloging public T cell receptors could reveal signatures of past pathogen exposure. The study used immunosequencing to profile the T cell repertoires of around 600 subjects and linked those repertoires to cytomegalovirus serostatus. In addition to the first cohort of about 650 subjects, a separate validation cohort of 120 different subjects was used. High-throughput TCR immunosequencing, statistical association of individual TCRs with disease status, and machine learning were combined to predict cytomegalovirus infection status. A later analysis re-analyzed previously published TCR beta repertoires from about 730 donors and added high-resolution HLA genotyping to study TCR occurrence patterns. Rather than drawing on any new phenotypic data, the later analysis identified candidate immune exposures from TCR beta sequences and the way those sequences occurred across donors. An earlier analysis of about 600 of the donors used high-throughput TCR beta sequencing to judge whether each TCR beta V gene segment behaved as functional or pseudogenic. Donor age, sex, ethnicity and CMV serostatus were compiled together with the repertoire data. A later genetic analysis took genome-wide SNP genotypes for about 55% of the 666 donors and used that subset as a discovery cohort. All discovery cohort repertoires had been generated using a single sequencing platform. HLA typing covered class I and class II loci at four-digit resolution. The number of typed donors differed by locus: roughly 620-630 for A, B, C, DRB1 and DQB1; 522 for DQA1; around 610 for DPA1; and some 450 for DPB1. Five DR-DQ haplotypes were treated as single units for association and clustering because of strong linkage in the cohort. Across approximately 420 genotyped donors of the cohort, an average of roughly 200,000 unique TCR beta nucleotide sequences per donor were sequenced, and roughly 20% of those sequences were non-productive. Beyond this particular receptor, the publication reports: Specific HLA alleles were associated with 15,000 to 20,000 TCR beta sequences at a false discovery rate of 0.05 in a later analysis. A further reported finding was that TCR beta sequences accurately predicted the HLA-A and HLA-B alleles for most subjects in the first cohort. According to a later analysis, most CMV-associated TCR beta chains appeared to be HLA-restricted, and the HLA associations seemed to be driven largely by CMV exposure. In a later analysis, HLA-associated TCR beta chains showed more clonal expansion and lower generation probabilities than non-associated chains that were equally common. The authors suggested that the approach could potentially be generalized to other disease states and immunological phenotypes. In the study, roughly 160 TCR beta chains were listed as associated with cytomegalovirus. HLA typing was unavailable for some donors at each locus, so association tests used only the typed subset. Across donors, most TCR sequences were observed very rarely, whereas some public TCRs were present in many individuals. Only TCR beta chains were sequenced in this cohort, and the absence of alpha or paired-chain data limited detectable features. Presence/absence analyses assumed roughly uniform sequencing depth across donors, an assumption that may not hold. Because counts were too low, roughly 18 rarely observed V segments, including chromosome 9 orphons, were left out of the earlier analysis of 500 to 750 of the donors. A group of highly shared sequence variants was considered likely to be a technical artifact of the sequencing pipeline. The classifier was reported to diagnose cytomegalovirus status with high specificity and sensitivity in both the original cohort and the validation cohort. In vitro tests confirmed that a few of the cytomegalovirus-associated TCR beta chains recognize cytomegalovirus antigens. In a later genetic analysis, a missense DCLRE1C variant was associated with V-gene and J-gene trimming of TCR beta chains, and the association was replicated in an independent cohort. Correlated functional status among segregating V segments might be attributable to linkage disequilibrium, but an unknown experimental factor could not be ruled out. According to a later analysis, TCR association rates differed among HLA loci, with DRB1 alleles showing the most associated TCRs and HLA-C alleles showing the fewest. When HLA alleles, especially DR and DQ, strongly co-occurred, TCR associations were difficult to assign to individual alleles. For the cohort, immune exposure information was limited to CMV serostatus. Some IMGT-functional V segments, including TRBV6-2 and TRBV6-3, could not be told apart with the 87-base-pair reads, so those segments were excluded. A later genetic analysis reported fewer N-insertions in productive TCRs among donors in an Asian-associated ancestry cluster than the roughly 670-donor mean. Broadly in line with IMGT annotations, most TCR beta V segments showed up in productive rearrangements about 87% or about 30% of the time in an earlier analysis of under 700 of the donors. Several of the top co-occurrence clusters appeared to be linked to parvovirus B19, influenza, CMV and Epstein-Barr virus, according to a later analysis.

Libraries were prepared through the immunoSEQ multiplex PCR assay. For the multiplex PCR, a mixture combining 60 forward primers for TCR Vbeta segments and 13 reverse primers for TCR Jbeta segments was used. Amplification of the CDR3 region of rearranged TCR beta genes was performed with a multiplex PCR assay on genomic DNA. On the Illumina HiSeq System, the amplified TCR beta libraries were sequenced as 87-base-pair reads. On the authors' methods: Across the roughly 600 repertoires, a later analysis counted approximately 83 million unique TCR beta chains, around 11 million of which were shared by at least two donors. A nearest-neighbor algorithm error-corrected the raw reads and collapsed the reads into unique sequences, merging closely related sequences to remove PCR and sequencing errors. Alignment of CDR3 sequences to IMGT reference sequences was used to assign V, D and J gene segments. For a sequence to be retained, at least a six-nucleotide match to both a V gene segment and a J gene segment was required. A rearrangement counted as productive if the CDR3 had no stop codons and remained in frame with V and J, and every other rearrangement counted as non-productive. Following IMGT convention, CDR3 was defined as the stretch from the second conserved V-encoded cysteine to the conserved J-encoded phenylalanine. The earlier analysis of 500 to 600 of the donors excluded sequences that lacked an unambiguous match to a single V gene segment. An earlier analysis of several hundred of the donors called V segments functional above 56.7% productive rearrangements and segregating when the between-donor standard deviation exceeded 5%. A statistical classification framework was developed to diagnose cytomegalovirus status using the catalog of TCR beta chain sequences. A later analysis assigned V and J genes by comparing TCR nucleotide sequences with IMGT/GENE-DB human TR gene sequences. The TCRdist pipeline was used in a later analysis to assign CDR3 sequences and most-parsimonious VDJ recombination scenarios. A later analysis defined each TCR beta chain by its CDR3 amino acid sequence plus V-gene family, and excluded reads lacking a unique V-gene family. A later analysis removed several hundred highly shared, low-generation-probability nucleotide sequences to deal with suspected cross-contamination and a sequencing artifact. In a later analysis, a clonal expansion index for each public chain was calculated from normalized within-repertoire ranks of inferred template counts. A later analysis computed generation probabilities with a VDJ recombination model fitted to out-of-frame rearrangements, and checked the results against IGoR. Hypergeometric tests were used in a later analysis to score TCR-TCR, TCR-HLA and TCR-CMV co-occurrence, with a repertoire-size bias correction applied to the TCR pairs. A later analysis estimated false discovery rates by permuting HLA or CMV assignments 20 times. In a later analysis, co-occurring TCRs were grouped using DBSCAN, with TCRdist sequence similarity added in when clustering inside HLA-allele-positive subsets. Repertoires with fewer than 30,000 or more than 120,000 public chains were left out of co-occurrence clustering, as were a handful of repertoires with anomalous nucleotide sharing. Drawn from immuneACCESS, this table holds only the in-frame rearrangements with V and J called that TCRdb kept. Clones are partly lost; checked studies trace under half to an unresolved V gene and leave the rest unexplained. That table furnishes V, J and clone size, whereas the DNA furnished D and trimming. The table for this sample lists around 100,000 clones; around 8% of them were counted only once. The ten largest make up 2% to 2.5% of the sample.

Reading the germline V gene (reference sequence) gives CDR1 SEHNR and CDR2 FQNEAQ. The CDR3 holds 11 amino acids from the cysteine to the phenylalanine. Kept here is only the CDR3 DNA, which spans 33 bases and is read in frame from base 1. V is trimmed back by 6 bases and J by 8 bases, and the junction contains 3 bases that no gene match accounts for. Concerning this clone itself: No antigen is known for it. Base qualities are missing; no much larger clone stands one base away.

The cohort consisted of 650 to 700 healthy bone marrow donors. At the time of sampling, every cohort member was nominally healthy, though immune exposures that went unrecorded were likely present. The donor was CMV seronegative and belonged to the group of more than 300 seronegative cohort members. A peripheral blood sample was collected from each donor, and TCR beta sequencing was performed on peripheral blood mononuclear cells. The Qiagen DNeasy Blood Extraction Kit was used to extract genomic DNA from the blood cell samples. Sequencing was done on a sample of PBMCs. This sequence was found in a man aged 50 or older in good health and CMV-seronegative. Rearrangement joined TRBV7-9 to TRBJ1-2; 7 bases in between match TRBD1. The bases are TGTGCCAGCAGGTACAGGGGAGGCTACACCTTC. Translated, it gives CASRYRGGYTF.